Below are 21 T cell receptor beta chains sequenced from a single sample in a study of human T cells and chemical hapten exposure (dated by TCRdb to 2020 to 2022). The time point label of this sample denotes: patch test 1, 2 weeks after DPC sensitization. Read against the paper, the sample's treatment or condition label means: therapeutic diphenylcyclopropenone sensitization with weekly scalp DPC. Receptors were amplified or captured by RACE. TCRdb records NextSeq 500 as the sequencer. Starting from the raw public reads, TCRdb applied fastp trimming at Q25, assembled clones with MiXCR and retained in-frame beta chains. Rows with one shared CDR3 protein collapse into an entry with the most common genes and DNA. This sample has around 160,000 distinct CDR3 sequences in its table, and approximately 15% of those were observed once. Approximately 1.5% of the sample is in the top ten clones. Material: whole blood, obtained in connection with sensitization to the hapten diphenylcyclopropenone (DPC). The receptors were gathered from a woman aged 30 to 39 with alopecia areata. Some clones in this sample may be carry-over from other donors' samples.

This clonotype was seen ten or more times. The V call is TRBV5-6, the J call TRBJ2-6; D perhaps matches TRBD1 (5 bases). This CDR3 region has 17 residues. The V end lost 2 bases, the J end lost 0 bases, and 12 bases lay between the germline ends. Per the germline V gene, CDR1 is SGHDT and CDR2 is YYEEEE. The CDR3 nucleotides read TGTGCCAGCAGCTTTACAGGCAGGAACTCTGGGGCCAACGTCCTGACTTTC. As protein: CASSFTGRNSGANVLTF.

In this sample, this clonotype turned up many times. This chain joins TRBV7-6 and TRBJ1-1; D gene uncertain. Germline CDR1 reads SGHVS; CDR2 reads FNYEAQ. V dropped 2 bases and J dropped 3 bases, with 7 bases sitting between them. This CDR3 is built from 13 residues. CDR3 amino acids: CASSLYFDTEAFF. In DNA form, the CDR3 reads TGTGCCAGCAGCTTATACTTCGACACTGAAGCTTTCTTT.

A few counts support this clonotype. This rearrangement joins TRBV5-5 to TRBJ2-1; the match to TRBD2 covers 7 bases. The CDR3 has 17 residues. The ends lost 0 bases at V and 1 base at J; junction bases unmatched: 7. Germline V gene sequence: CDR1 SGHKS, CDR2 YYEKEE (reference sequence). The CDR3 spells CASSLALAVPSYNEQFF. Written as DNA, the CDR3 is TGTGCCAGCAGCTTGGCGCTAGCGGTTCCTTCCTACAATGAGCAGTTCTTC.

The chain employs TRBV30 and TRBJ1-1, with 9 nucleotides matching TRBD1. CDR1 is GTSNPN, CDR2 SVGIG, per germline (reference sequence). The CDR3 loop spans 14 amino acids. Trimming took 5 bases from V and 4 from J; bases not matched to a gene: 8. The CDR3 is CAWATGTGLTEAFF. DNA of the CDR3: TGTGCCTGGGCTACCGGGACAGGGCTCACTGAAGCTTTCTTT.

This clonotype occurred a few times. This chain links TRBV10-3 with TRBJ1-5; D ambiguous. This CDR3 contains 14 residues. V dropped 4 bases and J dropped 1 base, with 8 bases sitting between them. Germline CDR1 ENHRY, CDR2 SYGVKD. The CDR3 DNA is TGTGCCATCAGTGTGACTGAGAGCAATCAGCCCCAGCATTTT. It codes for CAISVTESNQPQHF.

This clonotype was counted only a few times. The chain has TRBV29-1 and TRBJ2-6; TRBD2 might be the D (5 bases). This CDR3 spans 15 amino acids. Germline-derived CDR1 and CDR2 are SQVTM and ANQGSEA. V was cut by 5 bases and J by 0 bases, with 11 bases left in between. The CDR3 reads CSVSSGSSGANVLTF. CDR3 sequence (DNA): TGCAGCGTTTCGAGCGGTAGCTCTGGGGCCAACGTCCTGACTTTC.

This clonotype was seen repeatedly, ten times or more. The V gene is TRBV7-6, the J gene TRBJ1-3; D is ambiguous. This CDR3 spans 16 amino acids. Germline V gene lookup returns CDR1 SGHVS and CDR2 FNYEAQ. V was shortened by 0 bases and J by 0 bases, with 9 bases between the two germline ends. CDR3 region: CASSLASRDSGNTIYF. CDR3 DNA: TGTGCCAGCAGCTTAGCTTCGAGGGACTCTGGAAACACCATATATTTT.

The rearrangement joins TRBV2 to TRBJ1-1; TRBD1 agrees at 9 bases. V was clipped by 6 bases and J by 5 bases; unmatched bases: 7. In germline, CDR1 is SNHLY, CDR2 FYNNEI. This CDR3 comprises 14 residues. The CDR3 nucleotides are TGTGCCAGCAGCCGGACAGGGGCGGGGACTGAAGCTTTCTTT. This sequence encodes CASSRTGAGTEAFF.

This clonotype was counted between two and nine times. This chain connects TRBV6-5 to TRBJ2-6; possibly TRBD2 for D (6 bases). This CDR3 comprises 21 residues. The ends were cut back, 5 bases at V and 0 bases at J, with 26 bases in the middle. Germline V gene data show CDR1 as MNHEY and CDR2 as SVGAGI. Here the CDR3 reads CASSARGRTISFSSGANVLTF. DNA of the CDR3: TGTGCCAGCAGTGCGCGGGGACGGACGATCTCTTTTAGCTCTGGGGCCAACGTCCTGACTTTC.

The CDR3 reads CASSGQGNEELFF. In DNA, the CDR3 is TGTGCCAGCAGTGGACAGGGTAATGAGGAACTGTTTTTT. The chain employs TRBV6-1 and TRBJ1-4, with TRBD1 matching over 7 bases. There are 13 residues in the CDR3. The J segment lost 12 bases and the V segment lost 4 bases, leaving 8 bases of the junction unmatched. Looked up from germline, CDR1 is MNHNS and CDR2 is SASEGT.

The genes are TRBV5-4 and TRBJ2-2, with D tentatively TRBD1 (5 bases). Germline CDR1 is SGHNT and CDR2 is YYREEE (reference sequence). This CDR3 contains 14 residues. V lost 5 bases to trimming and J lost 2 bases, with 10 bases between them. The CDR3 spells CASRVDTNTGELFF. CDR3 nucleotide sequence: TGTGCCAGCAGGGTGGACACAAACACCGGGGAGCTGTTTTTT.

This clonotype was seen a handful of times. This sequence joins TRBV3-1 and TRBJ1-6; D is undetermined. V was cut by 1 base and J by 8 bases, with 12 bases left in between. The CDR3 runs to 15 residues. Germline CDR1 is LGHDT and CDR2 is YNNKEL (reference sequence). The CDR3 loop is CASSQVRTGDSPLHF. CDR3 nucleotide sequence: TGTGCCAGCAGCCAAGTCAGGACCGGGGATTCACCCCTCCACTTT.

This clonotype was found a few times. V and J are TRBV18 and TRBJ2-7, with 7 nucleotides matching TRBD1. The CDR3 is made up of 14 amino acids. In germline, CDR1 is KGHSH, CDR2 LQKENI. The ends lost 6 bases at V and 2 bases at J; junction bases unmatched: 7. This chain's CDR3 is CASSHRDRPYEQYF. The CDR3 region has the DNA TGTGCCAGCTCGCACCGGGACAGACCCTACGAGCAGTACTTC.

This clonotype was observed a few times. This rearrangement joins TRBV18 to TRBJ1-4; D is possibly TRBD1 (6 bases). From germline, CDR1 is KGHSH and CDR2 LQKENI. The CDR3 is 16 residues long. V was trimmed by 6 bases and J by 0 bases, leaving 14 bases between them. CDR3 loop: CASSPDRPATNEKLFF. The CDR3 DNA follows: TGTGCCAGCTCTCCCGACAGGCCGGCAACTAATGAAAAACTGTTTTTT.

This rearrangement joins TRBV20-1 to TRBJ2-7; 7 nucleotides agree with TRBD2. CDR3 length: 14 residues. J was trimmed by 0 bases and V by 6 bases; bases with no gene match: 8. The V gene's germline CDR1 is DFQATT and CDR2 SNEGSKA (reference sequence). CDR3: CSAPLASASYEQYF. As DNA, the CDR3 is TGCAGTGCGCCACTAGCGTCTGCCTCCTACGAGCAGTACTTC.

The chain joins TRBV9 to TRBJ2-1; TRBD2 matches 11 bases. The germline V gene encodes CDR1 SGDLS and CDR2 YYNGEE. J was trimmed by 8 bases and V by 0 bases; bases with no gene match: 4. CDR3 length: 15 residues. CDR3 coding DNA: TGTGCCAGCAGCGTAGCTAGCGGGAGGACCCATGAGCAGTTCTTC. Translated, it gives CASSVASGRTHEQFF.

This clonotype was recorded at least ten times. V and J are TRBV28 and TRBJ1-5; no reliable D call. V was clipped by 6 bases and J by 9 bases, with 9 bases between them. CDR3 length: 11 residues. Germline CDR1 reads MDHEN; CDR2 reads SYDVKM. The DNA for the CDR3 is TGTGCCAGCAGCCGCATGGGGCCCCAGCATTTT. This encodes CASSRMGPQHF.

A few counts support this clonotype. The rearrangement uses TRBV7-6 and TRBJ2-5; 9 nucleotides match TRBD2. This CDR3 has 19 residues. Trimming took 5 bases from V and 1 from J; bases not matched to a gene: 17. The germline V gene has CDR1 SGHVS and CDR2 FNYEAQ. DNA of the CDR3: TGTGCCAGCAGCAAGCTTACGCCCCGAGCGGGAGGACTCCAAGAGACCCAGTACTTC. Translating gives CASSKLTPRAGGLQETQYF.

This clonotype has more than one count but fewer than ten. At one of its ends the junction is not consistent with the germline gene, which may arise from a read error. The V call is TRBV7-3, the J call TRBJ2-3, with 10 bases identical to TRBD2. The germline gives CDR1 SGHTA, CDR2 FQGTGA. The CDR3 loop spans 15 amino acids. CDR3 sequence: CASSVTSGETDTQYF. The CDR3 nucleotides read TGTGCCAGCAGCGTAACTAGCGGGGAAACAGATACGCAGTATTTT.

The sample holds a few counts of this clonotype. DNA for the CDR3: TGTGCCAGCAGTCCCCCCTGGGACGGGGGCTACGAGCAGTACTTC. Protein: CASSPPWDGGYEQYF. The V gene is TRBV28, the J gene TRBJ2-7; TRBD2 is a possible D gene (6 bases). The CDR3 is made up of 15 amino acids. Trimming stripped 5 bases from V and 3 bases from J, with 17 bases between. The germline V gene has CDR1 MDHEN and CDR2 SYDVKM.

In this sample, this clonotype turned up many times. This chain connects TRBV7-9 to TRBJ1-6, with TRBD1 as a possible D gene (6 bases). The ends were cut back, 5 bases at V and 4 bases at J, with 24 bases in the middle. CDR1 is SEHNR, CDR2 FQNEAQ, per germline (reference sequence). The CDR3 loop spans 19 amino acids. CDR3 sequence (DNA): TGTGCCAGCAGCCGCATGGATCGGGGCAGGGGATTTTATAATTCACCCCTCCACTTT. It codes for CASSRMDRGRGFYNSPLHF.